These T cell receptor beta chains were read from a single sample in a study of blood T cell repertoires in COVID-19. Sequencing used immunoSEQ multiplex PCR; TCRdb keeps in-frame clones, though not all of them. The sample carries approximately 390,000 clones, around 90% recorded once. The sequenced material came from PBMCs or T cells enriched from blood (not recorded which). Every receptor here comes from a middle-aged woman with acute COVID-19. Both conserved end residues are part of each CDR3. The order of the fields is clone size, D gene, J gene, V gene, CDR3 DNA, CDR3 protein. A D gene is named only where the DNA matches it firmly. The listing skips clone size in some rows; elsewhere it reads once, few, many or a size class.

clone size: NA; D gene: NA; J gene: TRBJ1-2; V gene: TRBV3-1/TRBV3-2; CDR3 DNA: TGTGCCAGCAGCCAAGATACCAGGGTCGGTGGCTACACCTTC; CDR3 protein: CASSQDTRVGGYTF
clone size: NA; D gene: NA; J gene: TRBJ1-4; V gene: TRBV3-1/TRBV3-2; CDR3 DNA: TGTGCCAGCAGCGCACAGGGTAGTGCTAATGAAAAACTGTTTTTT; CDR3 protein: CASSAQGSANEKLFF
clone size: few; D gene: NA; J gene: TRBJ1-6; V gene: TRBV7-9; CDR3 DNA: TGTGCCAGCAGCTTAGATCGGGGGACGGGGAGCTCCTATAATTCACCCCTCCACTTT; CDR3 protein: CASSLDRGTGSSYNSPLHF
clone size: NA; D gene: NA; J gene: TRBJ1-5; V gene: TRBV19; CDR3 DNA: TGTGCCAGTAGGGCCGTGGGAGGGTTTGAGCAGCCCCAGCATTTT; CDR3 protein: CASRAVGGFEQPQHF
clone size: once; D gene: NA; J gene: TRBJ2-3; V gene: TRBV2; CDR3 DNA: TGTGCCAGCAGTTCACTAGTTGGCACAGATACGCAGTATTTT; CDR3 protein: CASSSLVGTDTQYF
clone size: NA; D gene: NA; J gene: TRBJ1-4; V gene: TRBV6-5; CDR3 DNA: TGTGCCACCAGAAGGAGACAGACTAATGAAAAACTGTTTTTT; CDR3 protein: CATRRRQTNEKLFF
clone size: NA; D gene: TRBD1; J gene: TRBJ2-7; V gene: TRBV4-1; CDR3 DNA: TGCGCCAGCAGCCTACGGACAGGGGACGAGCAGTACTTC; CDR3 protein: CASSLRTGDEQYF
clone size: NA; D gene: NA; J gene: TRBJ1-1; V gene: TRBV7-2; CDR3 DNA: TGTGCCAGCAGCGAAGGAGGGGTTGAAGCTTTCTTT; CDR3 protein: CASSEGGVEAFF
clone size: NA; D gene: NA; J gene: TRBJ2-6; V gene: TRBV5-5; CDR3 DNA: TGTGCCAGCAGCTTGGAGGCGGGCGGGGCCAACGTCCTGACTTTC; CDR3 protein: CASSLEAGGANVLTF
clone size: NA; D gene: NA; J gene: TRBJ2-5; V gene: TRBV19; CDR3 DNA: TGTGCCAGTAGTATGATCGCAGGGGCACGGGAGACCCAGTACTTC; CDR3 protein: CASSMIAGARETQYF
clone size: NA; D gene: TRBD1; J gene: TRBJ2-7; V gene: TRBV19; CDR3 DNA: TGTGCCAGTAGTGCGGACAGGGGCTACGAGCAGTACTTC; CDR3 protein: CASSADRGYEQYF
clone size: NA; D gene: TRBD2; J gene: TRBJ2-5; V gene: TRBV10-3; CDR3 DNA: TGTGCCATCAGCGGGACTAGCGAGCAAGAGACCCAGTACTTC; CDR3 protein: CAISGTSEQETQYF
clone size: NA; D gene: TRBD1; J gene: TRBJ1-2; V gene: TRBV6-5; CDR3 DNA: TGTGCCAGCAGAGACGGGACAGCCTATGGCTACACCTTC; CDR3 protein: CASRDGTAYGYTF
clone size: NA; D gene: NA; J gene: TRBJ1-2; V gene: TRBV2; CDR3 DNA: TGTGCCAGCAGGTTGGGGCCCCAGGAGGGCTACACCTTC; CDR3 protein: CASRLGPQEGYTF
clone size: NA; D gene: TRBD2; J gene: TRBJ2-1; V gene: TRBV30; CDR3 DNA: TGTGCCTGGAGTGTAAATCTGGGCGGGGGGGGCCCTAGCTACAATGAGCAGTTCTTC; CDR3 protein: CAWSVNLGGGGPSYNEQFF
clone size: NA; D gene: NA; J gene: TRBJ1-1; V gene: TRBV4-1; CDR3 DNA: TGCGCCAGCAGCCACTTACAGGGTGCCGGTGAAGCTTTCTTT; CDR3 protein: CASSHLQGAGEAFF
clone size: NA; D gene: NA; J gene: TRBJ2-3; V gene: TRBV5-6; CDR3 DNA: TGTGCCAGCAGCTTGGGGGCCGGGGGGCCCCTGGGAGATACGCAGTATTTT; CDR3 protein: CASSLGAGGPLGDTQYF
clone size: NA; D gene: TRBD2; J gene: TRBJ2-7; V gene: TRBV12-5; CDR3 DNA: TGTGCTAGTGGTCCGGGTGTCAGCGGGGTTCACGAGCAGTACTTC; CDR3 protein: CASGPGVSGVHEQYF